These T cell receptor beta chains were read from a single sample in a study of cytomegalovirus exposure and HLA in healthy donors. Profiling relied on immunoSEQ multiplex PCR, and the TCRdb table lists in-frame clones only, not all of them. The repertoire holds approximately 190,000 clones, roughly 13% seen once, with about 7.8% in the top ten. Specimen: PBMCs. The receptors derive from a man aged 50 or older in good health and CMV-seropositive. Each CDR3 is given with its conserved first and last residue. The order of the fields is J gene, clone size, V gene, D gene, CDR3 DNA, CDR3 protein. The D gene is left open where the match is weak. For some rows the clone size is stated as once, few or many, or as a class when expanded; others skip it.

J: TRBJ1-6
size: NA
V: TRBV10-2
D: NA
DNA: TGCGCCTCCCGAGAGGTGAGCTCCTATAATTCACCCCTCCACTTT
CDR3: CASREVSSYNSPLHF

J: TRBJ2-7
size: NA
V: TRBV27
D: NA
DNA: TGTGCCAGCAGTTTATTTGGGGGCGGTACCTACGAGCAGTACTTC
CDR3: CASSLFGGGTYEQYF

J: TRBJ2-7
size: NA
V: TRBV7-2
D: TRBD1
DNA: TGTGCCAGCAGCTCCGGGTGGCAGGGGGTCTACGAGCAGTACTTC
CDR3: CASSSGWQGVYEQYF

J: TRBJ1-4
size: few
V: TRBV15
D: TRBD1
DNA: TGTGCCACCGGACAGGGAGGAGGAAATGAAAAACTGTTTTTT
CDR3: CATGQGGGNEKLFF

J: TRBJ1-2
size: few
V: TRBV27
D: NA
DNA: TGTGCCAGCAGTGACGGACAGCTCTATGGCTACACCTTC
CDR3: CASSDGQLYGYTF

J: TRBJ2-1
size: few
V: TRBV11-2
D: TRBD2
DNA: TGTGCCAGCACCTTCGGGCTAGCGGGGGCCTGGAGCTCCTACAATGAGCAGTTCTTC
CDR3: CASTFGLAGAWSSYNEQFF

J: TRBJ2-7
size: few
V: TRBV6-1
D: TRBD2
DNA: TGTGCCAGCAAGGTGGTAGCGGGGTACTCCTACGAGCAGTACTTC
CDR3: CASKVVAGYSYEQYF

J: TRBJ1-4
size: few
V: TRBV5-1
D: NA
DNA: TGCGCCAGCAGCTTGGATGGGACACCTTCTGAAAAACTGTTTTTT
CDR3: CASSLDGTPSEKLFF

J: TRBJ2-4
size: NA
V: TRBV4-3
D: NA
DNA: TGCGCCAGCAGCCCTAGACTGGAGCTAGCCAAAAACATTCAGTACTTC
CDR3: CASSPRLELAKNIQYF

J: TRBJ2-7
size: few
V: TRBV6-5
D: TRBD1
DNA: TGTGCCAGCAGTGTACAGGGGTACGAGCAGTACTTC
CDR3: CASSVQGYEQYF

J: TRBJ1-2
size: NA
V: TRBV15
D: TRBD1
DNA: TGTGCCACCAGCGGACAGGACTATGGCTACACCTTC
CDR3: CATSGQDYGYTF

J: TRBJ1-5
size: NA
V: TRBV27
D: NA
DNA: TGTGCCAGCAGGGAAAGGGGAACTTATCAGCCCCAGCATTTT
CDR3: CASRERGTYQPQHF

J: TRBJ2-3
size: NA
V: TRBV4-3
D: TRBD1
DNA: TGCGCCAGCAGCTTCGGACAGGGGACGGATACGCAGTATTTT
CDR3: CASSFGQGTDTQYF

J: TRBJ1-2
size: few
V: TRBV6-1
D: TRBD1
DNA: TGTGCCAGCAGTGAGGTGACAGGGACTGGCTACACCTTC
CDR3: CASSEVTGTGYTF

J: TRBJ2-7
size: few
V: TRBV14
D: TRBD1
DNA: TGTGCCAGCAGCCGAACGGACAGGGGTGTATCCTACTTC
CDR3: CASSRTDRGVSYF

J: TRBJ1-2
size: NA
V: TRBV18
D: NA
DNA: TGTGCCAGCTCACCAGGAACAGACTATGGCTACACCTTC
CDR3: CASSPGTDYGYTF

J: TRBJ1-5
size: few
V: TRBV10-1
D: NA
DNA: TGCGCCAGCAGTCCACCACCCTCCGGACAGCTCGGTTGGCCCCAGCATTTT
CDR3: CASSPPPSGQLGWPQHF

J: TRBJ1-4
size: few
V: TRBV7-8
D: NA
DNA: TGTGCCAGCAGCTTGTTGATTAGCGGACCTAAACTGTTTTTT
CDR3: CASSLLISGPKLFF

J: TRBJ2-1
size: NA
V: TRBV4-2
D: TRBD2
DNA: TGTGCCAGCAGCCTCCACCGGGGACTAGCGGGGGCCGGGGATGAGCAGTTCTTC
CDR3: CASSLHRGLAGAGDEQFF

J: TRBJ1-2
size: few
V: TRBV27
D: TRBD1
DNA: TGTGCCAGCTCTCCAGGGACAGGGTTTGATGGCTACACCTTC
CDR3: CASSPGTGFDGYTF

J: TRBJ1-3
size: few
V: TRBV4-1
D: NA
DNA: TGCGCCAGCAGCCCGGCGACTAGGAACACCATATATTTT
CDR3: CASSPATRNTIYF

J: TRBJ2-2
size: NA
V: TRBV28
D: TRBD2
DNA: TGTGCCAGCAGTCGACTAGCGGGGGCTCTCACCGGGGAGCTGTTTTTT
CDR3: CASSRLAGALTGELFF

J: TRBJ2-3
size: NA
V: TRBV4-3
D: TRBD2
DNA: TGCGCCAGCAGCCAAGAAGAAGGACTAGCTACAGATACGCAGTATTTT
CDR3: CASSQEEGLATDTQYF

J: TRBJ2-1
size: NA
V: TRBV11-3
D: NA
DNA: TGTGCCAGCAGCTTACCCGGCCGTAGCCGGGGGAACAATGAGCAGTTCTTC
CDR3: CASSLPGRSRGNNEQFF

J: TRBJ1-6
size: few
V: TRBV18
D: NA
DNA: TGTGCCAGCTCAGAACAAGATAATTCACCCCTCCACTTT
CDR3: CASSEQDNSPLHF

J: TRBJ1-5
size: few
V: TRBV6-6
D: TRBD1
DNA: TGTGCCAGCAGCCCAGACAGGGATTCTCAGCCCCAGCATTTT
CDR3: CASSPDRDSQPQHF

J: TRBJ2-2
size: few
V: TRBV9
D: NA
DNA: TGTGCCAGCAGCGTAGGGCAGGGGGAGGTCACCGGGGAGCTGTTTTTT
CDR3: CASSVGQGEVTGELFF

J: TRBJ1-1
size: few
V: TRBV9
D: NA
DNA: TGTGCCAGCAGCGAGACGCCGGGATCCACTGAAGCTTTCTTT
CDR3: CASSETPGSTEAFF

J: TRBJ1-2
size: NA
V: TRBV27
D: TRBD1
DNA: TGTGCCAGCAGTCGCAAGGGACAGGCATCTAACTATGGCTACACCTTC
CDR3: CASSRKGQASNYGYTF

J: TRBJ1-4
size: NA
V: TRBV11-2
D: TRBD1
DNA: TGTGCCAGCAGCTTGGACAGGGTGAATGAAAAACTGTTTTTT
CDR3: CASSLDRVNEKLFF

J: TRBJ1-1
size: few
V: TRBV5-1
D: NA
DNA: TGCGCCAGCAGCTTGGCCATAGGGGTAGAGTCTGAAGCTTTCTTT
CDR3: CASSLAIGVESEAFF

J: TRBJ2-1
size: few
V: TRBV11-3
D: NA
DNA: TGTGCCAGCAGCCCCTCTACCATTAATGAGCAGTTCTTC
CDR3: CASSPSTINEQFF

J: TRBJ1-1
size: few
V: TRBV10-3
D: NA
DNA: TGTGCCATCAGTCGACAGATGAACACTGAAGCTTTCTTT
CDR3: CAISRQMNTEAFF

J: TRBJ1-1
size: few
V: TRBV29-1
D: TRBD1
DNA: TGCAGCGTTGATGACAGGGGGAGACTCACTGAAGCTTTCTTT
CDR3: CSVDDRGRLTEAFF

J: TRBJ2-3
size: few
V: TRBV25-1
D: TRBD2
DNA: TGTGCCAGCTGGGGAGGGGCTTACACAGATACGCAGTATTTT
CDR3: CASWGGAYTDTQYF

J: TRBJ1-2
size: NA
V: TRBV29-1
D: NA
DNA: TGCAGCGTTGAAAGAGCACAGCCGAACTATGGCTACACCTTC
CDR3: CSVERAQPNYGYTF

J: TRBJ2-7
size: NA
V: TRBV29-1
D: NA
DNA: TGCAGCGTTGAGAAGGAGACAGGAGCCTACGAGCAGTACTTC
CDR3: CSVEKETGAYEQYF

J: TRBJ1-5
size: few
V: TRBV5-1
D: TRBD1
DNA: TGCGCCAGCAGCCCCGGAGGGACAGATAGCAATCAGCCCCAGCATTTT
CDR3: CASSPGGTDSNQPQHF

J: TRBJ2-3
size: NA
V: TRBV2
D: TRBD2
DNA: TGTGCCAGGCCGGGACTAGTACCAGATACGCAGTATTTT
CDR3: CARPGLVPDTQYF

J: TRBJ2-3
size: few
V: TRBV28
D: NA
DNA: TGTGCCAGCAGTCCTCGGGGGGCCACAGATACGCAGTATTTT
CDR3: CASSPRGATDTQYF

J: TRBJ1-1
size: NA
V: TRBV27
D: NA
DNA: TGTGCCAGCAGTCCTTTCGAAGGGGCCTTAAAGGTAGCTTTCTTT
CDR3: CASSPFEGALKVAFF

J: TRBJ1-6
size: NA
V: TRBV9
D: NA
DNA: TGTGCCAGCAGCGTAGGGGGACAATATAATTCACCCCTCCACTTT
CDR3: CASSVGGQYNSPLHF

J: TRBJ2-3
size: few
V: TRBV6-6
D: NA
DNA: TGTGCCGAGGGGGACAACACAGATACGCAGTATTTT
CDR3: CAEGDNTDTQYF

J: TRBJ1-1
size: NA
V: TRBV7-2
D: NA
DNA: TGTGCCAGCAGCCCTCGGACAGAAGCTTTCTTT
CDR3: CASSPRTEAFF

J: TRBJ1-1
size: NA
V: TRBV4-1
D: NA
DNA: TGCGCCAGCAGCCATCTAGGGGACACTGAAGCTTTCTTT
CDR3: CASSHLGDTEAFF

J: TRBJ1-5
size: NA
V: TRBV13
D: TRBD1
DNA: TGTGCCAGCAGCCTAAACAGGGGCCTGGCGCATCAGCCCCAGCATTTT
CDR3: CASSLNRGLAHQPQHF

J: TRBJ2-3
size: few
V: TRBV28
D: TRBD2
DNA: TGTGCCAGCAGTTTAGCTTCGGCGACGGGGGGACAGTATTTT
CDR3: CASSLASATGGQYF

J: TRBJ1-4
size: NA
V: TRBV6-4
D: NA
DNA: TGTGCCAGCAGCCAACAACAGGGAACTAATGAAAAACTGTTTTTT
CDR3: CASSQQQGTNEKLFF

J: TRBJ2-7
size: few
V: TRBV29-1
D: TRBD2
DNA: TGCAGCGTTGGACTAGCGGGGGGCTACGAGCAGTACTTC
CDR3: CSVGLAGGYEQYF

J: TRBJ2-5
size: NA
V: TRBV14
D: NA
DNA: TGTGCCAGCGGGACGACAGGCTCTAGAGGGGAGACCCAGTACTTC
CDR3: CASGTTGSRGETQYF

J: TRBJ2-7
size: NA
V: TRBV5-1
D: TRBD2
DNA: TGCGCCAGCAGCTCACTAGCGGGGGGGCGGGAAGAGCAGTACTTC
CDR3: CASSSLAGGREEQYF

J: TRBJ1-2
size: few
V: TRBV7-9
D: NA
DNA: TGTGCCAGCAGCTTAGATGGTCAGCGCGCAACCTATGGCTACACCTTC
CDR3: CASSLDGQRATYGYTF

J: TRBJ1-4
size: few
V: TRBV6-5
D: NA
DNA: TGTGCCAGCAACGTAACACCTGAAAAACTGTTTTTT
CDR3: CASNVTPEKLFF

J: TRBJ1-1
size: NA
V: TRBV14
D: NA
DNA: TGTGCCAGCAGCCTACATTATGGACAGAGTAAAATGAACACTGAAGCTTTCTTT
CDR3: CASSLHYGQSKMNTEAFF

J: TRBJ1-4
size: NA
V: TRBV6-1
D: NA
DNA: TGTGCCAGCGCCCGAGGCGAGGTTGTTAATGAAAAACTGTTTTTT
CDR3: CASARGEVVNEKLFF